The 22 T cell receptor beta chains listed next were all sequenced from one sample in a study of response to subunit inactivated influenza vaccine. TCRdb reprocessed the RT-PCR reads via MiXCR and lists one record per CDR3 protein. The sample records around 470,000 distinct CDR3 sequences, less than 7.5% being singletons. The sample was PBMCs from blood, taken around 25 months after vaccination. These receptors were obtained from a man in his fifties or sixties who received an inactivated influenza vaccine.

The CDR3: CASSLGQGRYDEQFF. In nucleotides, the CDR3 is TGCGCCAGCAGCCTAGGACAGGGGAGGTACGATGAGCAGTTCTTC. The chain uses TRBV5-1 and TRBJ2-1; 9 nucleotides align to TRBD1. V was clipped by 4 bases and J by 8 bases; unmatched bases: 10. The CDR3 extends over 15 amino acids. Germline assignment: CDR1 SGHRS and CDR2 YFSETQ.

As for this clonotype: A read error may be the cause here, since a much bigger clone is one base away. The V and J genes are TRBV20-1 and TRBJ2-1; 9 positions agree with TRBD2. The V segment lost 3 bases and the J segment 8 bases; nucleotides outside the gene matches: 8. The germline V gene encodes CDR1 DFQATT and CDR2 SNEGSKA (reference sequence). The CDR3 length is 14 residues. CDR3 loop: CSASGSGSLDEQFF. The CDR3, as DNA: TGCAGTGCTAGTGGTAGCGGGAGTCTTGATGAGCAGTTCTTC.

This chain joins TRBV5-1 and TRBJ1-1, with D possibly being TRBD1 (6 bases). Trimming removed 0 bases from V and 0 bases from J, with 9 bases in between. Per germline, CDR1 SGHRS and CDR2 YFSETQ. The CDR3 is 15 amino acids. The CDR3 DNA reads TGCGCCAGCAGCTTGGTGGGACACTTGAACACTGAAGCTTTCTTT. The encoded protein is CASSLVGHLNTEAFF.

The rearrangement links TRBV6-2 or TRBV6-3 to TRBJ2-3; 8 positions match TRBD2. The CDR3 consists of 14 residues. CDR1 and CDR2 from the germline V gene are MNHEY and SVGEGT. V lost 5 bases, J lost 6 bases, and 7 bases stayed unmatched. The CDR3 loop reads CASSTGGPWDTQYF. The CDR3 DNA follows: TGTGCCAGCAGTACGGGAGGGCCGTGGGATACGCAGTATTTT.

This clonotype was observed at least ten times. The chain employs TRBV5-6 and TRBJ1-1; 8 bases map to TRBD1. The CDR3 consists of 16 residues. Germline assignment: CDR1 SGHDT and CDR2 YYEEEE. The J segment lost 5 bases and the V segment lost 0 bases, leaving 9 bases of the junction unmatched. The CDR3 nucleotides read TGTGCCAGCAGCTTGGCCGGCAGGGGGCAAGGGACTGAAGCTTTCTTT. Amino acid sequence: CASSLAGRGQGTEAFF.

This chain links TRBV11-2 with TRBJ2-5, with D possibly being TRBD2 (5 bases). Between the trimmed V and J ends, which lost 1 base and 5 bases, there was a span of 14 bases. The germline CDR1 and CDR2 sequences are SGHAT and FQNNGV. The CDR3 runs to 15 residues. The CDR3 loop is CASSLGTVARETQYF. Written as DNA, the CDR3 is TGTGCCAGCAGCTTAGGAACGGTAGCGCGGGAGACCCAGTACTTC.

This rearrangement joins TRBV6-2 or TRBV6-3 to TRBJ2-4; weak D call: TRBD1 (6 bases). The CDR3 is made up of 15 amino acids. V lost 6 bases and J lost 7, with 19 bases in between. Per germline, CDR1 MNHEY and CDR2 SVGEGT. As DNA, the CDR3 is TGTGCCAGCAGAAACCGGGACACCTGGGGTAACATTCAGTACTTC. Protein: CASRNRDTWGNIQYF.

This rearrangement joins TRBV4-1 to TRBJ2-2; 7 bases map to TRBD2. Trimming cost V 2 bases and J 5 bases; bases outside gene matches: 14. The CDR3 covers 18 residues. Germline CDR1 and CDR2: MGHRA and YSYEKL. The CDR3 spells CASSQILLGGSRTGELFF. The DNA for the CDR3 is TGCGCCAGCAGCCAAATACTACTGGGCGGGAGCCGAACCGGGGAGCTGTTTTTT.

The chain links TRBV18 to TRBJ1-5; maybe TRBD1 (5 bases). Germline CDR1 reads KGHSH; CDR2 reads LQKENI. Trimming pared 3 bases from V and 0 bases from J, leaving 9 bases between. The CDR3 covers 15 residues. CDR3 in amino acids: CASSPLGDSNQPQHF. Written as DNA, the CDR3 is TGTGCCAGCTCACCGTTAGGGGATAGCAATCAGCCCCAGCATTTT.

This clonotype was recorded a few times. The V and J genes are TRBV10-3 and TRBJ1-2; no clear D gene. CDR3 size: 16 residues. CDR1 and CDR2 (germline): ENHRY, SYGVKD. V lost 0 bases to trimming and J lost 6 bases, with 17 bases between them. This chain's CDR3 is CAISESTLLVTHGYTF. CDR3 DNA sequence: TGTGCCATCAGTGAGTCGACTCTCTTGGTGACGCATGGCTACACCTTC.

Here the CDR3 reads CASSYADSSYNEQFF. In DNA, the CDR3 is TGTGCCAGCAGTTACGCCGACAGTTCCTACAATGAGCAGTTCTTC. This rearrangement joins TRBV6-5 to TRBJ2-1; tentatively, D is TRBD1 (5 bases). The CDR3 sequence is 15 residues long. With 2 bases removed from V and 1 base from J, the gap between germline ends came to 9 bases. Looked up from germline, CDR1 is MNHEY and CDR2 is SVGAGI.

The chain carries TRBV20-1 and TRBJ2-5; a weak D match, TRBD1 (5 bases). This CDR3 spans 18 amino acids. The germline V gene encodes CDR1 DFQATT and CDR2 SNEGSKA (reference sequence). V shed 0 bases and J shed 2 bases, with 22 bases lying between them. The CDR3: CSARDWSWGRAGQETQYF. DNA for the CDR3: TGCAGTGCTAGAGATTGGTCGTGGGGCAGGGCAGGACAAGAGACCCAGTACTTC.

This clonotype was seen only a few times. Written as DNA, the CDR3 is TGTGCCAGCAGCGCTACAGGGGGCTACGAGCAGTACTTC. This gives the protein CASSATGGYEQYF. The chain combines TRBV9 with TRBJ2-7; 8 nucleotides line up with TRBD1. CDR3 length equals 13 residues. Germline V gene data show CDR1 as SGDLS and CDR2 as YYNGEE. The V gene end was trimmed by 3 bases and the J gene end by 3 bases; junction bases not matched to a gene: 2.

The CDR3 protein is CASSRQDTDTQYF. In DNA form, the CDR3 reads TGCGCCAGCAGTAGACAGGATACAGATACGCAGTATTTT. The V and J genes are TRBV4-3 and TRBJ2-3, with TRBD1 as a possible D gene (6 bases). Trimming pared 6 bases from V and 3 bases from J, leaving 10 bases between. Per the germline V gene, CDR1 is LGHNA and CDR2 is YSLEER. The CDR3 loop spans 13 amino acids.

This clonotype was seen repeatedly, ten times or more. The V gene is TRBV5-1, the J gene TRBJ2-5; D uncertain. Germline lookup yields CDR1 SGHRS and CDR2 YFSETQ. V shed 0 bases and J shed 4 bases, with 10 bases lying between them. The CDR3 consists of 14 residues. DNA of the CDR3: TGCGCCAGCAGCTTGGGGCAGCCACCAGAGACCCAGTACTTC. This gives the protein CASSLGQPPETQYF.

The chain carries TRBV19 and TRBJ2-3, with D possibly being TRBD1 (5 bases). This CDR3 spans 13 amino acids. Germline values: CDR1 LNHDA, CDR2 SQIVND (reference sequence). The germline V and J ends were trimmed by 6 bases and 8 bases, with 15 bases remaining between them. DNA of the CDR3: TGTGCCAGTAGATCTTCAGGGAAAGGTACGCAGTATTTT. Encoded protein: CASRSSGKGTQYF.

The V and J genes are TRBV12-3 or TRBV12-4 and TRBJ2-3, with 9 positions matching TRBD2. This CDR3 comprises 16 residues. V dropped 3 bases and J dropped 0; count of bases not matched to a gene: 4. The CDR3 nucleotides read TGTGCCAGCAGTTTTAAAGCGGGAGGCAGCACAGATACGCAGTATTTT. It yields the protein CASSFKAGGSTDTQYF.

This clonotype was recorded at least ten times. The chain employs TRBV30 and TRBJ2-2; D unresolved. Germline CDR1 GTSNPN, CDR2 SVGIG (reference sequence). V gave up 5 bases and J gave up 0 bases, with 10 bases separating them. This CDR3 contains 14 residues. CDR3 DNA: TGTGCCTGGGTCCGCCTCGCGAACACCGGGGAGCTGTTTTTT. Translation gives CAWVRLANTGELFF. Filled out from reference TRBV30 and TRBJ2-2, the complete variable domain reads SQTIHQWPATLVQPVGSPLSLECTVEGTSNPNLYWYRQAAGRGLQLLFYSVGIGQISSEVPQNLSASRPQDRQFILSSKKLLLSDSGFYLCAWVRLANTGELFFGEGSRLTVL.

This clonotype was found many times. This sequence joins TRBV12-3 or TRBV12-4 and TRBJ1-2, with 9 bases lining up with TRBD1. The CDR3 is made up of 14 amino acids. V was pared by 4 bases and J by 7 bases, with 7 bases of the junction left unmatched. CDR3 in amino acids: CASSSTGQGVGYTF. CDR3 sequence (DNA): TGTGCCAGCAGTTCGACGGGACAGGGAGTTGGCTACACCTTC.

This sequence joins TRBV5-6 and TRBJ2-1; D is uncertain. This CDR3 comprises 16 residues. The germline V gene has CDR1 SGHDT and CDR2 YYEEEE. V lost 4 bases to trimming and J lost 1 base, with 15 bases between them. The CDR3: CASSPGLVGSYNEQFF. In DNA form, the CDR3 reads TGTGCCAGCAGCCCCGGGCTCGTGGGGTCCTACAATGAGCAGTTCTTC.

This clonotype was detected many times. J is TRBJ2-1 and V is TRBV6-2 or TRBV6-3; D unclear. Germline assignment: CDR1 MNHEY and CDR2 SVGEGT. CDR3 length: 12 residues. Trimming stripped 4 bases from V and 4 bases from J, with 5 bases between. The CDR3 protein is CASSSLYNEQFF. The CDR3 DNA sequence: TGTGCCAGCAGTTCTCTATACAATGAGCAGTTCTTC.

There are many counts of this clonotype. The chain uses TRBV27 and TRBJ2-1; 13 positions agree with TRBD2. V gave up 8 bases and J gave up 7 bases; unmatched junction bases: 8. The CDR3 length is 15 residues. CDR1 and CDR2 (germline): MNHEY, SMNVEV (reference sequence). CDR3 sequence: CASAPGTSGKNEQFF. In DNA form, the CDR3 reads TGTGCCAGCGCGCCCGGGACTAGCGGGAAGAATGAGCAGTTCTTC.